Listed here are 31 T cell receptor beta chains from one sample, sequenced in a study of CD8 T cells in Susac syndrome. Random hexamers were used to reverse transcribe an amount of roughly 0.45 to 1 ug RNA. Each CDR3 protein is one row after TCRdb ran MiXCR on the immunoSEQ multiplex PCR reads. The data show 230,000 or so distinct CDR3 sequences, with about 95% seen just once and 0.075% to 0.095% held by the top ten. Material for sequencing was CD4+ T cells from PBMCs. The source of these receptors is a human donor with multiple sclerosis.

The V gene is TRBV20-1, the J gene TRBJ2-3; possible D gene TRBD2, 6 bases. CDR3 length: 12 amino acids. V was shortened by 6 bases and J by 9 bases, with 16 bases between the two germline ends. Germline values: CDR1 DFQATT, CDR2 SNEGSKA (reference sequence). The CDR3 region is CSASGASATQYF. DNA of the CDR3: TGCAGTGCGTCGGGCGCTAGCGCGACGCAGTATTTT.

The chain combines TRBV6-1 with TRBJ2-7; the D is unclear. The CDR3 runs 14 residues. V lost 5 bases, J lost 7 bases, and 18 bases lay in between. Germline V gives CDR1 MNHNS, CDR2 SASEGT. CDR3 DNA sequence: TGTGCCAGCAGTCCGAGACCCCTCGTTCTTGAGCAGTACTTC. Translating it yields CASSPRPLVLEQYF.

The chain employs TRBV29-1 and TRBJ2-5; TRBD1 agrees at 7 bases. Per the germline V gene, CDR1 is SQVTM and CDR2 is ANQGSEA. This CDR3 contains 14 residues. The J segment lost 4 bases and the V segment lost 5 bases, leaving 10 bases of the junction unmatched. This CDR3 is CSVLRSNRGETQYF. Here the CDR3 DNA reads TGCAGCGTTCTCAGGTCAAACAGGGGAGAGACCCAGTACTTC.

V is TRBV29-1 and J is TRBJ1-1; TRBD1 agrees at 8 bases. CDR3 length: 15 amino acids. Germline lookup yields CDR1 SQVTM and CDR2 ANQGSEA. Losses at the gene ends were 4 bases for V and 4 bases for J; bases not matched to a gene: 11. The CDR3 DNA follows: TGCAGCGTTGTGGGGCCCCGACAGGGGCGCACTGAAGCTTTCTTT. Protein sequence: CSVVGPRQGRTEAFF.

The DNA of the CDR3 is TGTGCCAGCAGTTGGGGACAGAGCTCCTACAATGAGCAGTTCTTC. It is translated as CASSWGQSSYNEQFF. This rearrangement joins TRBV27 to TRBJ2-1; 7 bases fit TRBD1. V was pared by 4 bases and J by 0 bases, with 3 bases of the junction left unmatched. The CDR3 consists of 15 residues. The germline V gene has CDR1 MNHEY and CDR2 SMNVEV (reference sequence).

The DNA for the CDR3 is TGTGCCACCAAGTCTCGGTCCCGAGCCTTCCAAGAGACCCAGTACTTC. Translation gives CATKSRSRAFQETQYF. The chain is built from TRBV2 and TRBJ2-5; no clear D gene. Per the germline V gene, CDR1 is SNHLY and CDR2 is FYNNEI. V lost 10 bases and J lost 1, with 22 bases in between. The CDR3 covers 16 residues.

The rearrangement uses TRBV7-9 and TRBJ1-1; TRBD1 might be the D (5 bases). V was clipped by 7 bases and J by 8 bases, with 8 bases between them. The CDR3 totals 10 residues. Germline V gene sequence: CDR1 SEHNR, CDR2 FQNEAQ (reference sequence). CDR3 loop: CASIGTEAFF. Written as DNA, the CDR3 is TGTGCCAGCATCGGGACCGAAGCTTTCTTT.

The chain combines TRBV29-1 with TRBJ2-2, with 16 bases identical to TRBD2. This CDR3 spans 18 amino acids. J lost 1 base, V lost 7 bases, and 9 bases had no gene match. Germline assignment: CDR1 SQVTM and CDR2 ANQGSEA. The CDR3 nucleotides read TGCAGCGCCCCTGCGGGACTAGCGGGAGGGTTGAACACCGGGGAGCTGTTTTTT. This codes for CSAPAGLAGGLNTGELFF.

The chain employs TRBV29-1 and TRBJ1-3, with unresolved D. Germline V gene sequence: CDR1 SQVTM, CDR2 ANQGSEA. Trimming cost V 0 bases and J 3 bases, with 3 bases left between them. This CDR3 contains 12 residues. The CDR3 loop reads CSVEDSGNTIYF. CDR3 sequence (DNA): TGCAGCGTTGAAGACAGTGGAAACACCATATATTTT.

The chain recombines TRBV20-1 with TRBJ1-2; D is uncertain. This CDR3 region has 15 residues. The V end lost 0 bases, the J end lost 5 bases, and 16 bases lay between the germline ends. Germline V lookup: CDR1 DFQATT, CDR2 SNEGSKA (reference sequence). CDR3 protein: CSARDPRKRSYGYTF. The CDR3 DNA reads TGCAGTGCTAGAGATCCTAGGAAACGGAGTTATGGCTACACCTTC.

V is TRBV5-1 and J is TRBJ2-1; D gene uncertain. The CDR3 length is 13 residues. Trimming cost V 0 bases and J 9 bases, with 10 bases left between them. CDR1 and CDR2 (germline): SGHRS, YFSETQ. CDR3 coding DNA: TGCGCCAGCAGCTTGGCGCCAGCGAGTGAGCAGTTCTTC. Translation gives CASSLAPASEQFF.

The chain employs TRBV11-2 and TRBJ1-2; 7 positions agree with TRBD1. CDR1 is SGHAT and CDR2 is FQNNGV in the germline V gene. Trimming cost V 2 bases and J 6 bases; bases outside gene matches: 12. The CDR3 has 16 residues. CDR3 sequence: CASSLTQDREVDGYTF. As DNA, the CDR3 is TGTGCCAGCAGCTTAACCCAAGACAGGGAGGTCGATGGCTACACCTTC.

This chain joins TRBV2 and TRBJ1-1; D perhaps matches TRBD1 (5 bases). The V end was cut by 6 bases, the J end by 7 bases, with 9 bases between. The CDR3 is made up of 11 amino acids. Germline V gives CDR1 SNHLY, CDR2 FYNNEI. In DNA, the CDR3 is TGTGCCAGCAGCGGGACGTTTGAAGCTTTCTTT. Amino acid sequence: CASSGTFEAFF.

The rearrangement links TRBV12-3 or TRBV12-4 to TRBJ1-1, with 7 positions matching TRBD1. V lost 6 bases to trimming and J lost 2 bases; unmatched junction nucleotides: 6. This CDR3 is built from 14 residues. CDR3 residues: CASSRTGENTEAFF. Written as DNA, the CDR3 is TGTGCCAGCAGCCGGACAGGAGAAAACACTGAAGCTTTCTTT.

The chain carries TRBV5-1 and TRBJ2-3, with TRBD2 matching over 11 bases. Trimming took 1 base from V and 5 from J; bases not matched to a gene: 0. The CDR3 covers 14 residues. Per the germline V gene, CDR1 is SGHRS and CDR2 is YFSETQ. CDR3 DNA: TGCGCCAGCAGCTTGACTAGCGGGGGAGATACGCAGTATTTT. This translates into CASSLTSGGDTQYF. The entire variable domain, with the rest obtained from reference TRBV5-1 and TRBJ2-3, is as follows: KAGVTQTPRYLIKTRGQQVTLSCSPISGHRSVSWYQQTPGQGLQFLFEYFSETQRNKGNFPGRFSGRQFSNSRSEMNVSTLELGDSALYLCASSLTSGGDTQYFGPGTRLTVL.

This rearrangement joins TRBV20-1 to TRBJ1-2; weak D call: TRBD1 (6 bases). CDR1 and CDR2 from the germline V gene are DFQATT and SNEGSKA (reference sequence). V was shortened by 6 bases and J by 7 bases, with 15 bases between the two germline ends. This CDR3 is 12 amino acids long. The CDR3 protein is CSAVGDTTGYTF. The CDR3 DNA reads TGCAGTGCCGTGGGGGACACAACTGGCTACACCTTC.

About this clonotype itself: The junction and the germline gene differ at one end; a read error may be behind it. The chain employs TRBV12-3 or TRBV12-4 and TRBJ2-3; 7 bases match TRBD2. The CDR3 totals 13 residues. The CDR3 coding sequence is TGTGCCAGCAGTCTAGCGGACACAGATACGCAGTATTTT. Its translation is CASSLADTDTQYF.

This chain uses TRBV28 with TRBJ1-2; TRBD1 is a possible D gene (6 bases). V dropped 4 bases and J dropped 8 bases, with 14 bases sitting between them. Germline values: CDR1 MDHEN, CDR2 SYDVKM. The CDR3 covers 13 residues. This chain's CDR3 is CASSSQQGEGYTF. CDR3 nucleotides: TGTGCCAGCAGTTCCCAACAGGGCGAAGGCTACACCTTC.

The CDR3 sequence is CSATDRGSAGANVLTF. The CDR3 DNA follows: TGCAGTGCCACGGACAGGGGGTCGGCTGGGGCCAACGTCCTGACTTTC. The chain recombines TRBV20-1 with TRBJ2-6, with TRBD1 matching over 10 bases. The CDR3 is made up of 16 amino acids. V lost 6 bases to trimming and J lost 2 bases; unmatched junction nucleotides: 7. In germline, CDR1 is DFQATT, CDR2 SNEGSKA (reference sequence).

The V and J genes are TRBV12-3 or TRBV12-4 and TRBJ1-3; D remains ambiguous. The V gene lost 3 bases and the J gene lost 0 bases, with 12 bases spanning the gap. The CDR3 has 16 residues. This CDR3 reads CASSLAGSGSGNTIYF. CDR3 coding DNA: TGTGCCAGCAGTTTGGCGGGATCTGGCTCTGGAAACACCATATATTTT.

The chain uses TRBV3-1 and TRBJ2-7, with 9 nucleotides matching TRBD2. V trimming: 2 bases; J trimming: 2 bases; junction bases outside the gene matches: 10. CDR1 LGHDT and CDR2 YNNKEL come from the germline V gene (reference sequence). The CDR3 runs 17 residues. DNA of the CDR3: TGTGCCAGCAGCCAACGTTGGGGTAGCGGGAGTCCCTACGAGCAGTACTTC. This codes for CASSQRWGSGSPYEQYF.

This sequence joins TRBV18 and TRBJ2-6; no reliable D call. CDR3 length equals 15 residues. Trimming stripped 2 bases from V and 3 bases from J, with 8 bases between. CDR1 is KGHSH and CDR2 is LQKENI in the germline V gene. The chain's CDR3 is CASSPGMGGANVLTF. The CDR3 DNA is TGTGCCAGCTCACCAGGGATGGGTGGGGCCAACGTCCTGACTTTC.

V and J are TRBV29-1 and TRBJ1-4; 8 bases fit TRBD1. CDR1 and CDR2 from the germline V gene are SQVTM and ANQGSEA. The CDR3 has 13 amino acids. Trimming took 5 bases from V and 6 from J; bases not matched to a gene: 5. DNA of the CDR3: TGCAGCGTTCGGACAGGGTCAGATGAAAAACTGTTTTTT. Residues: CSVRTGSDEKLFF.

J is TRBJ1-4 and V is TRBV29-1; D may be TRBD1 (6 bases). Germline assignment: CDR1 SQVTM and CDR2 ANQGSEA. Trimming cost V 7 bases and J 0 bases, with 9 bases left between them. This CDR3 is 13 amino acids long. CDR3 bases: TGCAGCGCCCGACAGGCAACTAATGAAAAACTGTTTTTT. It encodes CSARQATNEKLFF. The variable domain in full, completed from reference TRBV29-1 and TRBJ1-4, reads SAVISQKPSRDICQRGTSLTIQCQVDSQVTMMFWYRQQPGQSLTLIATANQGSEATYESGFVIDKFPISRPNLTFSTLTVSNMSPEDSSIYLCSARQATNEKLFFGSGTQLSVL.

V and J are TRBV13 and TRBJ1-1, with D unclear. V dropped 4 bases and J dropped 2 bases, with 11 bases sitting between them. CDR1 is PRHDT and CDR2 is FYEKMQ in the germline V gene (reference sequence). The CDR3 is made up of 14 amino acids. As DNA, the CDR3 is TGTGCCAGCAGCTCCCGAAGGCGAAACACTGAAGCTTTCTTT. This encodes CASSSRRRNTEAFF. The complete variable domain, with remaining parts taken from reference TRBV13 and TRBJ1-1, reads AAGVIQSPRHLIKEKRETATLKCYPIPRHDTVYWYQQGPGQDPQFLISFYEKMQSDKGSIPDRFSAQQFSDYHSELNMSSLELGDSALYFCASSSRRRNTEAFFGQGTRLTVV.

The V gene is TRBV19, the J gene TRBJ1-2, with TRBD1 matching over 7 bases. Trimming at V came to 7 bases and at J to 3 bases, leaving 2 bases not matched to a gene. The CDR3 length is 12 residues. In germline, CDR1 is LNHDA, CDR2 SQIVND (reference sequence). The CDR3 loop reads CASTDRHYGYTF. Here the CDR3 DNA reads TGTGCCAGTACGGACAGGCACTATGGCTACACCTTC. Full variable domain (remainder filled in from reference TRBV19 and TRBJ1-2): DGGITQSPKYLFRKEGQNVTLSCEQNLNHDAMYWYRQDPGQGLRLIYYSQIVNDFQKGDIAEGYSVSREKKESFPLTVTSAQKNPTAFYLCASTDRHYGYTFGSGTRLTVV.

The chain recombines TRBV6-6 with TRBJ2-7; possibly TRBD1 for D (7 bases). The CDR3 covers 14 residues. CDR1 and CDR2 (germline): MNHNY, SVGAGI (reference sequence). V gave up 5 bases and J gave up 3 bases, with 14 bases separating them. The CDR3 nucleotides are TGTGCCAGCAGTCGGGGCCAGGGGGGCTACGAGCAGTACTTC. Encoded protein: CASSRGQGGYEQYF.

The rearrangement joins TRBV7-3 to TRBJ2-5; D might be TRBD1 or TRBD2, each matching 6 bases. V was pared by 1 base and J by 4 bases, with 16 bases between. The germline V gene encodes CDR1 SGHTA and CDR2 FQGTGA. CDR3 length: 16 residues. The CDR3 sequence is CASSLRGGGRRETQYF. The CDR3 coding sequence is TGTGCCAGCAGCTTAAGAGGAGGGGGAAGAAGAGAGACCCAGTACTTC.

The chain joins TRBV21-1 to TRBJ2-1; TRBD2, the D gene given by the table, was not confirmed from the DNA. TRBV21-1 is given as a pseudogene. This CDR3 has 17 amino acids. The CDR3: CASTQPPGRGWVNEQFF. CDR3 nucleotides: TGTGCCAGCACCCAACCGCCGGGGAGGGGATGGGTCAATGAGCAGTTCTTC.

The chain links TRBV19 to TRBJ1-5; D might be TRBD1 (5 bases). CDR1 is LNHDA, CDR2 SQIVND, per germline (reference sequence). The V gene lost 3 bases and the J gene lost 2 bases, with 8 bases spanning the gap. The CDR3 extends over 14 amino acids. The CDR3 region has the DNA TGTGCCAGTAGTATTACAGGAGGCAATCAGCCCCAGCATTTT. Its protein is CASSITGGNQPQHF.

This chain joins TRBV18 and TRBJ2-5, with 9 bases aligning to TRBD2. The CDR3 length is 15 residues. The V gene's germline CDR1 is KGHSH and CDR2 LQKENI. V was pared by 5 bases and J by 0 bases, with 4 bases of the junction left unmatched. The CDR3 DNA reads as TGTGCCAGCTCAGCCATAGCGGGGGACCAAGAGACCCAGTACTTC. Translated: CASSAIAGDQETQYF.